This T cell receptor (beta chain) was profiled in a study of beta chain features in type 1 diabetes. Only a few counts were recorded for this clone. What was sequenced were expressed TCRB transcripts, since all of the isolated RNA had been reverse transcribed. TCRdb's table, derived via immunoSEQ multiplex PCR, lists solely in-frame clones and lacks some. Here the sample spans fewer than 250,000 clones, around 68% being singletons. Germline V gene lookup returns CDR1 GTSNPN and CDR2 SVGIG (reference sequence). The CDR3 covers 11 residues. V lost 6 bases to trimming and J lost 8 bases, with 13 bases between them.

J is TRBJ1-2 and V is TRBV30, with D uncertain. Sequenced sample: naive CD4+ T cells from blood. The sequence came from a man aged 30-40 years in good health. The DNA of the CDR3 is TGTGCCTGCCTTTCTGGGGAAGGCTACACCTTC. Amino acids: CACLSGEGYTF.